The clone carrying this TCR beta chain was seen a single time. Antigen: not known. TCRdb reprocessed the RT-PCR reads with MiXCR, giving one entry per CDR3 protein. The sample has about 520,000 distinct CDR3 sequences; 25% are singletons. These data belong to a study of response to subunit inactivated influenza vaccine. Overall study findings and caveats: That few new T cells are recruited by each seasonal influenza vaccination was the authors' suggestion.

The TCR was taken from a man between 45 and 60 years old who received an inactivated influenza vaccine. The material was CD4+ T cells sorted from PBMCs, obtained roughly 5 days after vaccination.

In DNA, the CDR3 is TGTGCCAGCAGCTTACAGGTGGTCGGAGTTTACGAGCAGTACTTC. Its translation: CASSLQVVGVYEQYF. The rearrangement joins TRBV7-2 to TRBJ2-7; unclear D gene. V lost 2 bases and J 4 bases, leaving 15 bases between the germline ends. CDR1 and CDR2 (germline): SGHTA, FQGNSA. The CDR3 is 15 amino acids. The complete variable domain, with remaining parts taken from reference TRBV7-2 and TRBJ2-7, reads GAGVSQSPSNKVTEKGKDVELRCDPISGHTALYWYRQSLGQGLEFLIYFQGNSAPDKSGLPSDRFSAERTGGSVSTLTIQRTQQEDSAVYLCASSLQVVGVYEQYFGPGTRLTVT.